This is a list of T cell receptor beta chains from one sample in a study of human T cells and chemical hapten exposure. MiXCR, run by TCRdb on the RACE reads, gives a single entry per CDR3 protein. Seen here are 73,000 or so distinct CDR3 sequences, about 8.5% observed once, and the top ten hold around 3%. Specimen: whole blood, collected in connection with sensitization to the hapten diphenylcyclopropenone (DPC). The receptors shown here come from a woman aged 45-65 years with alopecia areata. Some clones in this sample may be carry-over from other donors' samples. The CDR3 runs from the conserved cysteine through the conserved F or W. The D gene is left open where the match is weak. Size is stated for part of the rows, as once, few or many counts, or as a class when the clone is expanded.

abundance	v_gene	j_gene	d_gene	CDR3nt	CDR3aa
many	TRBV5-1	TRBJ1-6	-	TGCGCCAGCAGCTTGGGGGTGCAGAGCTCCTATAATTCACCCCTCCACTTT	CASSLGVQSSYNSPLHF
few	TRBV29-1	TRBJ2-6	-	TGCAGCGTTGATGAAGGGACCGATCACGTCCTGACTTTC	CSVDEGTDHVLTF
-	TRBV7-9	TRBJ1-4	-	TGTGCCAGCAGCGCCACCAGTACGGCTAATGAAAAACTGTTTTTT	CASSATSTANEKLFF
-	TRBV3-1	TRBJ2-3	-	TGTGCCAGCAGCCAAGAACTAGCTCTGGGGGATACGCAGTATTTT	CASSQELALGDTQYF
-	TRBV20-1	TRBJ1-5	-	TGCAGTGCTAGAGATTTCCGACGAGATCAGCCCCAGCATTTT	CSARDFRRDQPQHF
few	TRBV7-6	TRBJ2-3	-	TGTGCCAGCAGCTTAGTAGCGGCTGCTAGCACAGATACGCAGTATTTT	CASSLVAAASTDTQYF
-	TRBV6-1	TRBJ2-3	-	TGTGCCAGCAGTGAACTGGGCCGGGACCCAGATACGCAGTATTTT	CASSELGRDPDTQYF
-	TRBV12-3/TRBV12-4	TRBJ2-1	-	TGTGCCAGCTCCAGTTTAGAGGGGGGCACATACAATGAGCAGTTCTTC	CASSSLEGGTYNEQFF
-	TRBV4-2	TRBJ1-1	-	TGTGCCAGCAGCCAAGTAAAGGGGATGAACACTGAAGCTTTCTTT	CASSQVKGMNTEAFF
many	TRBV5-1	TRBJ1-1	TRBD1	TGCGCCAGCAGCCCCGGGGGACAGGGGATCACTGAAGCTTTCTTT	CASSPGGQGITEAFF
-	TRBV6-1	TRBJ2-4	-	TGTGCCAGCAGTGATTCCCCGGGTCGAGGGTACTTC	CASSDSPGRGYF
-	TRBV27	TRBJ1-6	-	TGTGCCAGCAGTTGGGGTATATCCGGGACTAATTCACCCCTCCACTTT	CASSWGISGTNSPLHF
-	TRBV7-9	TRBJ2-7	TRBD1	TGTGCCAGCAGCGGAAGAGGCTACAGGGGCGAGCAGTACTTC	CASSGRGYRGEQYF
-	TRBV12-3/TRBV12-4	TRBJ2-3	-	TGTGCCAGCAGATCCCGGGAGTACACAGATACGCAGTATTTT	CASRSREYTDTQYF
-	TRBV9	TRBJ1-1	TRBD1	TGTGCCAGCAGCGCAAGGGGACAGGGGAACACTGAAGCTTTCTTT	CASSARGQGNTEAFF
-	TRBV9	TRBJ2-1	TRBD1	TGTGCCAGCAGTCGAACCGGGACAGTCGACAATGAGCAGTTCTTC	CASSRTGTVDNEQFF
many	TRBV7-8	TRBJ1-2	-	TGTGCCAGCAGCTTATTGGGCAGCAACTATGGCTACACCTTC	CASSLLGSNYGYTF
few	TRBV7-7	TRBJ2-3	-	TGTGCCAGCAGCTTAAGGGGGGCGGAAGATACGCAGTATTTT	CASSLRGAEDTQYF
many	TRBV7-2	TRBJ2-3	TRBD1	TGTGCCAGCAGGGACCGGGACAGACTTAGCACAGATACGCAGTATTTT	CASRDRDRLSTDTQYF
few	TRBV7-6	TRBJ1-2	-	TGTGCCAGCTCGCCCCACAGCGCTTCTAACTATGGCTACACCTTC	CASSPHSASNYGYTF
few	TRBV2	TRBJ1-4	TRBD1	TGTGCCAGCACGACAGGGAATGAAAAACTGTTTTTT	CASTTGNEKLFF
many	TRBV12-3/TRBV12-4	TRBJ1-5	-	TGTGCCAGCAGTTTAAACGGGGATAGCAATCAGCCCCAGCATTTT	CASSLNGDSNQPQHF
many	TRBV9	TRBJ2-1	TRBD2	TGTGCCAGCAGCGTAGGACTAGCGGGGACTGAGCAGTTCTTC	CASSVGLAGTEQFF
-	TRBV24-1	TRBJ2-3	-	TGTGCCACCAGTGAAAAGGGGGTCTGGCGGGGAAGCACAGATACGCAGTATTTT	CATSEKGVWRGSTDTQYF
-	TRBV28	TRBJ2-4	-	TGTGCCAGCAGTTTCCCCGGGCCTGGCATTCAGTACTTC	CASSFPGPGIQYF
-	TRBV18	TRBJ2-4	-	TGTGCCAGCTCACCATTGAGACAGGACCTAGCCAAAAACATTCAGTACTTC	CASSPLRQDLAKNIQYF
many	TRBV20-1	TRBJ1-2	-	TGCAGTGCTAGTGCAGGGAATGGCTACACCTTC	CSASAGNGYTF
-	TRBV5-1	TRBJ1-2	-	TGCGCCAGCACCAGGGACCGAGACAACTATGGCTACACCTTC	CASTRDRDNYGYTF
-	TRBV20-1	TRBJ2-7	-	TGCAGTGCTAGGATGTCTTCCTCCTACGAGCAGTACTTC	CSARMSSSYEQYF
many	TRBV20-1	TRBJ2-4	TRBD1	TGCAGTGCTAGAGGCCCGACAGGGGCGGGCATTCAGTACTTC	CSARGPTGAGIQYF
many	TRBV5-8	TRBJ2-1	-	TGTGCCAGCAGCTTTGACGGATACAATGAGCAGTTCTTC	CASSFDGYNEQFF
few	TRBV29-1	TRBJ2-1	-	TGCAGCGTTGAGGGGCACCACCATAGCTCCTACAATGAGCAGTTCTTC	CSVEGHHHSSYNEQFF
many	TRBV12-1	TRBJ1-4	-	TGTGCCAGCAGCTTCTGGTCAGGGGATGAAAAACTGTTTTTT	CASSFWSGDEKLFF
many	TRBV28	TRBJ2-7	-	TGTGCCAGCAGTTTATCCGATCTCATCAGCTCCTACGAGCAGTACTTC	CASSLSDLISSYEQYF
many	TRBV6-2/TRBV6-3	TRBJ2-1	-	TGTGCCAGCAGTTACTCGGTCGGCAGCGGACCCTACAATGAGCAGTTCTTC	CASSYSVGSGPYNEQFF
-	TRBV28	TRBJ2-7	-	TGTGCCAGCAGTTTAATTTCCCACGAGCAGTACTTC	CASSLISHEQYF
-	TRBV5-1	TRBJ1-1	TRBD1	TGCGCCAGCAGCTTTAGGGACAGCACTGAAGCTTTCTTT	CASSFRDSTEAFF
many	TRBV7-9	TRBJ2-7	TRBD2	TGTGCCAGCAGCCCGGGGACTAGCGGCCATCAATGGTACGAGCAGTACTTC	CASSPGTSGHQWYEQYF
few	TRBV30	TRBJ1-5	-	TGTGCCTGGAGTTCCTCAGGGGTAAGAAGCAATCAGCCCCAGCATTTT	CAWSSSGVRSNQPQHF
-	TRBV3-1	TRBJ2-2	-	TGTGCCAGCAGCCAAGGGATCGAGGGAGCCGGGGAGCTGTTTTTT	CASSQGIEGAGELFF
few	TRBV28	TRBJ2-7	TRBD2	TGTGCCAGCAGTCCTAGCGGCCACATGGGGGAGCAGTACTTC	CASSPSGHMGEQYF
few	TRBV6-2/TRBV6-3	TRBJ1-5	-	TGTGCCAGCAGTTTCCGCCGGGACACTAATCAGCCCCAGCATTTT	CASSFRRDTNQPQHF
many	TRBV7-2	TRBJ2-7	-	TGTGCCAGCAGCTCCCAAATCGAGCAGTACTTC	CASSSQIEQYF
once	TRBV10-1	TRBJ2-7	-	TGCGCCAGCAGTGGCTTGCCGCGGGCGAATGAGCAGTACTTC	CASSGLPRANEQYF